Each of the 30 T cell receptor beta chains below was sequenced from the same sample in a study of T cell responses to AZD1222 COVID-19 vaccine. Here immunoSEQ multiplex PCR was the method, and the copy in TCRdb shows in-frame clones only, minus some. The data show more than 150,000 clones, more than 90% seen once. The source material was peripheral blood, sampled 28 days after the second AZD1222 dose. The receptor source for this set is an adult who received the AZD1222 COVID-19 vaccine.

This rearrangement joins TRBV6-1 to TRBJ2-7, with D unresolved. The CDR3 sequence is 14 residues long. Looked up from germline, CDR1 is MNHNS and CDR2 is SASEGT. V gave up 3 bases and J gave up 2 bases, with 11 bases separating them. CDR3 DNA: TGTGCCAGCAGTGAGCAGAGTTTAACCTACGAGCAGTACTTC. This sequence encodes CASSEQSLTYEQYF.

As DNA, the CDR3 is TGTGCCAGCAGTTTAGGCCACATGACAGAATTTAAGCAGTTCTTC. Translated, it gives CASSLGHMTEFKQFF. The chain employs TRBV27 and TRBJ2-1, with a tentative D call TRBD1 (5 bases). From germline, CDR1 is MNHEY and CDR2 SMNVEV (reference sequence). V shed 2 bases and J shed 11 bases, with 19 bases lying between them. The CDR3 spans 15 residues.

The rearrangement uses TRBV9 and TRBJ2-5, with D hard to call. CDR1 is SGDLS, CDR2 YYNGEE, per germline. The CDR3 contains 13 residues. V gave up 0 bases and J gave up 4 bases, with 7 bases separating them. The CDR3, as DNA: TGTGCCAGCAGCGTAGAAACGGGAGAGACCCAGTACTTC. Its translation: CASSVETGETQYF.

Only a few counts were recorded for this clone. The V call is TRBV4-1, the J call TRBJ2-7; weak D call: TRBD1 (6 bases). This CDR3 comprises 13 residues. Trimming removed 5 bases from V and 6 bases from J, with 14 bases in between. CDR1 is MGHRA, CDR2 YSYEKL, per germline. This CDR3 reads CASSSATRGEQYF. CDR3 DNA sequence: TGCGCCAGCAGCTCAGCGACCAGGGGCGAGCAGTACTTC.

Written as DNA, the CDR3 is TGTGCCAGTAGCCCCGGCCCCGGGGGCTCAGTCTCCTACAATGAGCAGTTCTTC. As protein: CASSPGPGGSVSYNEQFF. The chain links TRBV19 to TRBJ2-1, with D perhaps being TRBD1 or TRBD2 (6 bases each). Germline V gives CDR1 LNHDA, CDR2 SQIVND (reference sequence). The germline V and J ends were trimmed by 6 bases and 0 bases, with 21 bases remaining between them. There are 18 residues in the CDR3.

This chain uses TRBV10-2 with TRBJ1-5, with no clear D. Germline-derived CDR1 and CDR2 are WSHSY and SAAADI. V lost 0 bases and J 6 bases, leaving 9 bases between the germline ends. There are 14 residues in the CDR3. CDR3: CASSESDLGQPQHF. CDR3 sequence (DNA): TGCGCCAGCAGTGAGTCGGACCTAGGTCAGCCCCAGCATTTT.

V is TRBV5-1 and J is TRBJ1-4, with a weak D call TRBD1 (5 bases). The V end lost 4 bases, the J end lost 5 bases, and 9 bases lay between the germline ends. The CDR3 consists of 13 residues. Germline CDR1 reads SGHRS; CDR2 reads YFSETQ. CDR3 DNA sequence: TGCGCCAGCAGCGGGCCAGGGAATGAAAAACTGTTTTTT. Translating gives CASSGPGNEKLFF.

V and J are TRBV13 and TRBJ2-3; no firm D call. The CDR3 has 14 amino acids. Germline V lookup: CDR1 PRHDT, CDR2 FYEKMQ (reference sequence). V lost 4 bases, J lost 2 bases, and 10 bases lay in between. The CDR3 loop reads CASSSDPSTDTQYF. As DNA, the CDR3 is TGTGCCAGCAGCTCGGACCCTTCCACAGATACGCAGTATTTT. The entire variable domain, with the rest obtained from reference TRBV13 and TRBJ2-3, is as follows: AAGVIQSPRHLIKEKRETATLKCYPIPRHDTVYWYQQGPGQDPQFLISFYEKMQSDKGSIPDRFSAQQFSDYHSELNMSSLELGDSALYFCASSSDPSTDTQYFGPGTRLTVL.

The chain uses TRBV27 and TRBJ1-1; D possibly corresponds to TRBD1 (5 bases). V was cut by 6 bases and J by 3 bases, with 14 bases left in between. CDR1 and CDR2 from the germline V gene are MNHEY and SMNVEV (reference sequence). The CDR3 contains 14 residues. The CDR3 region has the DNA TGTGCCAGCAGGCGAGCCGGGGGGGACACTGAAGCTTTCTTT. Its translation: CASRRAGGDTEAFF.

The chain has TRBV3-1 (or the pseudogene TRBV3-2) and TRBJ1-5, with D possibly being TRBD1 (5 bases). CDR1 and CDR2 (germline): LGHDT, YNNKEL (reference sequence). V lost 3 bases to trimming and J lost 8 bases, with 11 bases between them. The CDR3 totals 13 residues. CDR3 protein: CASSHGGVKPQHF. CDR3 coding DNA: TGTGCCAGCAGCCACGGGGGAGTAAAGCCCCAGCATTTT.

V usage is TRBV19 and J usage is TRBJ2-7; TRBD1 matches 8 bases. CDR3 length: 16 residues. Germline V gene data show CDR1 as LNHDA and CDR2 as SQIVND (reference sequence). V shed 1 base and J 6 bases; nucleotides not matched to a gene: 11. The CDR3 loop is CASSIGLGQGVSEQYF. CDR3 in DNA: TGTGCCAGTAGTATAGGACTCGGACAGGGTGTTTCCGAGCAGTACTTC.

This chain connects TRBV12-3 or TRBV12-4 to TRBJ2-7; no clear D. Trimming removed 1 base at V and 3 bases at J, with 7 bases between. The CDR3 contains 13 residues. The CDR3 reads CASSLVKIYEQYF. The CDR3 region has the DNA TGTGCCAGCAGTTTAGTAAAAATCTACGAGCAGTACTTC.

The rearrangement uses TRBV2 and TRBJ2-3; TRBD2 might be the D (5 bases). V gave up 5 bases and J gave up 5 bases, with 11 bases separating them. This CDR3 is built from 13 residues. Germline V lookup: CDR1 SNHLY, CDR2 FYNNEI. The CDR3 protein is CASSQERQDTQYF. The CDR3 bases are TGTGCCAGCAGTCAAGAGCGGCAAGATACGCAGTATTTT.

CDR3 residues: CASSQQGMLDLSEKLFF. CDR3 sequence (DNA): TGTGCCAGCAGCCAACAGGGGATGTTGGACCTAAGTGAAAAACTGTTTTTT. J is TRBJ1-4 and V is TRBV7-9; 7 nucleotides line up with TRBD1. Trimming removed 5 bases from V and 7 bases from J; junction bases left unmatched: 16. The CDR3 totals 17 residues. Germline loops: CDR1 SEHNR, CDR2 FQNEAQ (reference sequence).

A word on this clone: The junction and the germline gene differ at one end; a read error may be behind it. The chain combines TRBV14 with TRBJ2-7; D not certain. Per germline, CDR1 SGHDN and CDR2 FVKESK. This CDR3 has 9 amino acids. The CDR3 bases are TGTGCCAGCAGCCAAGATTGGCAATTC. The encoded protein is CASSQDWQF.

This clone came up a few times. The rearrangement joins TRBV12-3 or TRBV12-4 to TRBJ2-7; D call uncertain. The CDR3 is 11 amino acids. V was trimmed by 4 bases and J by 6 bases, leaving 7 bases between them. The CDR3 reads CASSYEFEQYF. DNA for the CDR3: TGTGCCAGCAGTTACGAGTTCGAGCAGTACTTC.

The gene calls are TRBV4-2 and TRBJ1-1, with 7 bases lining up with TRBD1. The CDR3 has 17 amino acids. V was clipped by 2 bases and J by 0 bases; unmatched bases: 9. Germline loops: CDR1 LGHNA, CDR2 YNFKEQ. The CDR3 sequence is CASSQYPGQRLNTEAFF. As DNA, the CDR3 is TGTGCCAGCAGCCAATACCCGGGACAGCGGCTGAACACTGAAGCTTTCTTT.

This rearrangement joins TRBV6-5 to TRBJ1-1; D is undetermined. Germline V CDR1 and CDR2: MNHEY, SVGAGI. Trimming stripped 2 bases from V and 8 bases from J, with 12 bases between. CDR3 length equals 13 residues. CDR3 residues: CASSYTPRTEAFF. CDR3 in DNA: TGTGCCAGCAGTTACACCCCGAGAACCGAAGCTTTCTTT.

The V call is TRBV6-5, the J call TRBJ1-2; TRBD1 agrees at 7 bases. The J segment lost 3 bases and the V segment lost 0 bases, leaving 4 bases of the junction unmatched. Germline assignment: CDR1 MNHEY and CDR2 SVGAGI. This CDR3 comprises 15 residues. This CDR3 reads CASSYSRQGDYGYTF. CDR3 in DNA: TGTGCCAGCAGTTACTCGAGACAGGGCGACTATGGCTACACCTTC.

This sequence joins TRBV3-1 (or the pseudogene TRBV3-2) and TRBJ1-2, with unresolved D. The CDR3 consists of 13 residues. V lost 4 bases, J lost 5 bases, and 11 bases lay in between. CDR1 LGHDT and CDR2 YNNKEL come from the germline V gene (reference sequence). CDR3 in DNA: TGTGCCAGCAGCCTTCGGGTAGGGTATGGCTACACCTTC. It translates to CASSLRVGYGYTF.

The DNA of the CDR3 is TGTGCCACCAGCAGAGATCCGGACCTCGCCCTGGAGCAGTACTTC. It yields the protein CATSRDPDLALEQYF. V gene TRBV15 combines with J gene TRBJ2-7; unclear D gene. In germline, CDR1 is LNHNV, CDR2 YYDKDF (reference sequence). The CDR3 contains 15 residues. V was clipped by 0 bases and J by 7 bases, with 16 bases between them. Together with reference TRBV15 and TRBJ2-7, the CDR3 gives the full variable domain: DAMVIQNPRYQVTQFGKPVTLSCSQTLNHNVMYWYQQKSSQAPKLLFHYYDKDFNNEADTPDNFQSRRPNTSFCFLDIRSPGLGDTAMYLCATSRDPDLALEQYFGPGTRLTVT.

The chain recombines TRBV6-5 with TRBJ2-1; D is unresolved. V gave up 6 bases and J gave up 12 bases, with 12 bases separating them. Per the germline V gene, CDR1 is MNHEY and CDR2 is SVGAGI. The CDR3 has 11 residues. The CDR3 DNA is TGTGCCAGCAGATTAGTTGGTGGGCAGTTCTTC. Residues: CASRLVGGQFF.

The chain links TRBV6-2 or TRBV6-3 to TRBJ2-6, with D unclear. V shed 0 bases and J shed 4 bases, with 7 bases lying between them. The V gene's germline CDR1 is MNHEY and CDR2 SVGEGT. This CDR3 has 15 residues. The CDR3 protein is CASSYSGSGANVLTF. In DNA, the CDR3 is TGTGCCAGCAGTTACTCGGGGTCGGGGGCCAACGTCCTGACTTTC.

The chain couples TRBV19 to TRBJ2-6, with D perhaps assigned TRBD1 or TRBD2 (5 bases each). Trimming pared 4 bases from V and 3 bases from J, leaving 16 bases between. This CDR3 has 17 amino acids. Germline V lookup: CDR1 LNHDA, CDR2 SQIVND (reference sequence). The CDR3 DNA is TGTGCCAGTAGTACCGGGGCCGTCTTGTATGGGGCCAACGTCCTGACTTTC. It encodes CASSTGAVLYGANVLTF.

This clone has more than one count but fewer than ten. V and J are TRBV4-2 and TRBJ1-5; perhaps TRBD1 as D (6 bases). CDR1 LGHNA and CDR2 YNFKEQ come from the germline V gene. This CDR3 contains 15 residues. V was shortened by 1 base and J by 3 bases, with 10 bases between the two germline ends. The CDR3 loop is CASSQAGTPNQPQHF. CDR3 bases: TGTGCCAGCAGCCAAGCCGGGACACCCAATCAGCCCCAGCATTTT.

The rearrangement links TRBV19 to TRBJ1-1; TRBD1 aligns across 10 bases. With V trimmed by 8 bases and J by 0 bases, 6 bases remained unmatched. The CDR3 sequence is 15 residues long. Germline-derived CDR1 and CDR2 are LNHDA and SQIVND (reference sequence). This CDR3 is CASSGTGELNTEAFF. CDR3 DNA: TGTGCCAGTTCCGGGACAGGGGAATTGAACACTGAAGCTTTCTTT.

The genes are TRBV28 and TRBJ1-5; D gene uncertain. Trimming pared 2 bases from V and 2 bases from J, leaving 13 bases between. The CDR3 covers 16 residues. The germline CDR1 and CDR2 sequences are MDHEN and SYDVKM. DNA for the CDR3: TGTGCCAGCAGTTTAAGCCTCTCTTCGGGCAATCAGCCCCAGCATTTT. This translates into CASSLSLSSGNQPQHF.

This chain links TRBV9 with TRBJ1-1; D gene uncertain. The CDR3 totals 12 residues. The germline V gene encodes CDR1 SGDLS and CDR2 YYNGEE. V lost 1 base and J lost 3, with 4 bases in between. The CDR3 here is CASSVQDTEAFF. In DNA, the CDR3 is TGTGCCAGCAGCGTACAGGACACTGAAGCTTTCTTT.

This chain connects TRBV3-1 (or the pseudogene TRBV3-2) to TRBJ1-1; the match to TRBD1 covers 8 bases. This CDR3 is built from 16 residues. Trimming took 5 bases from V and 0 from J; bases not matched to a gene: 8. In germline, CDR1 is LGHDT, CDR2 YNNKEL (reference sequence). This CDR3 is CASSLGRQGLNTEAFF. CDR3 sequence (DNA): TGTGCCAGCAGCTTGGGACGACAGGGGTTGAACACTGAAGCTTTCTTT.

The V gene is TRBV14, the J gene TRBJ2-6; D is perhaps TRBD2 (5 bases). Germline CDR1 is SGHDN and CDR2 is FVKESK. The V gene lost 4 bases and the J gene lost 2 bases, with 12 bases spanning the gap. The CDR3 consists of 16 residues. Here the CDR3 DNA reads TGTGCCAGCAGCCCCCCCGGGCGGGCTGGGGCCAACGTCCTGACTTTC. Its protein is CASSPPGRAGANVLTF. The variable domain in full, completed from reference TRBV14 and TRBJ2-6, reads EAGVTQFPSHSVIEKGQTVTLRCDPISGHDNLYWYRRVMGKEIKFLLHFVKESKQDESGMPNNRFLAERTGGTYSTLKVQPAELEDSGVYFCASSPPGRAGANVLTFGAGSRLTVL.